This TCR beta chain emerged from a study of blood T cells in healthy people across ages. Primed by a sample-barcoded 5' primer and a J-beta primer mix, a second PCR proceeded for roughly 6 to 12 cycles. TCRdb reprocessed the 5' RACE reads via MiXCR and lists one record per CDR3 protein. The sample comprises 1.8 million or so distinct CDR3 sequences, about 39% of which are singletons, and around 23% rests with the top ten. General study findings and limits: In these data, TCR beta diversity tracked strongly with naive T cell percentage. Long-lived donors had more naive CD4+ cells and higher diversity than aged donors. The donors' CMV status was not determined, possibly confounding changes in expanded clonotypes. With age, beta diversity per million T cells declined roughly linearly, significantly by around 43.

About this clonotype itself: The antigen remains undetermined.

Trimming at V came to 10 bases and at J to 4 bases, leaving 8 bases not matched to a gene. The CDR3 consists of 13 residues. This chain links TRBV12-3 or TRBV12-4 with TRBJ2-5; 8 bases fit TRBD1. This receptor was taken from a human donor in good health. Sample: blood. CDR3 sequence reads: CANGKTGGETQYF. CDR3 coding DNA: TGTGCCAACGGAAAAACAGGGGGAGAGACCCAGTACTTC.